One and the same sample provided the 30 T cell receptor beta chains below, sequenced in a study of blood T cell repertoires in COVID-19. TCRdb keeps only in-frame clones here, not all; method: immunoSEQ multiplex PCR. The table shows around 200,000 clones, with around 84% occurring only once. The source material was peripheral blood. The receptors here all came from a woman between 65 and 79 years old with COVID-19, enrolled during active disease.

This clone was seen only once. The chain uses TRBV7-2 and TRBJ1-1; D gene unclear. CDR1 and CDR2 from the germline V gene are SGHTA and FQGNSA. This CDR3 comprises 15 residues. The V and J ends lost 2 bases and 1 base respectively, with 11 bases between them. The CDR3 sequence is CASSLLSTGNTEAFF. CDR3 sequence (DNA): TGTGCCAGCAGCTTACTAAGTACGGGGAACACTGAAGCTTTCTTT.

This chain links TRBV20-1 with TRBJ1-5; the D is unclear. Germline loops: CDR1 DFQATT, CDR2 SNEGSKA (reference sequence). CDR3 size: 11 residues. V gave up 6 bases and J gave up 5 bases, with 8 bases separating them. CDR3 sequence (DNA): TGCAGTGCGCCGGCGGATCAGCCCCAGCATTTT. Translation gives CSAPADQPQHF.

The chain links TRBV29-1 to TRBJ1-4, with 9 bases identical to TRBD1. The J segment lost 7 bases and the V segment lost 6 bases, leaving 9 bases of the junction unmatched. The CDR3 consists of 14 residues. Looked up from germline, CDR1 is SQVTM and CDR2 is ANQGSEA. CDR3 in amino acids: CSVSLQGAGEKLFF. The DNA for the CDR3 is TGCAGCGTCTCCCTACAGGGGGCGGGTGAAAAACTGTTTTTT.

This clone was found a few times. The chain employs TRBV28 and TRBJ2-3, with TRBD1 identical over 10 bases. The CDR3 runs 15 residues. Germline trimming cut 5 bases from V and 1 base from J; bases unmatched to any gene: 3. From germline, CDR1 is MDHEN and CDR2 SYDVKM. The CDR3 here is CASSPGTGGTDTQYF. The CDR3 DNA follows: TGTGCCAGCAGTCCCGGGACAGGGGGCACAGATACGCAGTATTTT.

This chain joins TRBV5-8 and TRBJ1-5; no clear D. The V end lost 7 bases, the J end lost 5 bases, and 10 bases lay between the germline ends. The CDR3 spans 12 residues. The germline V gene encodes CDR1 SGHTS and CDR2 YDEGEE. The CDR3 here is CASGLIHQPQHF. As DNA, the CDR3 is TGTGCCAGCGGACTAATTCATCAGCCCCAGCATTTT.

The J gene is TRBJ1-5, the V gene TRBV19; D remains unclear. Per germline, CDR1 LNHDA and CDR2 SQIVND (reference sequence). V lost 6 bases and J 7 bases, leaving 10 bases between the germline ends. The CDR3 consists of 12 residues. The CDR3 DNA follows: TGTGCCAGTAGGGAGGGAGGCCAGCCCCAGCATTTT. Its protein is CASREGGQPQHF.

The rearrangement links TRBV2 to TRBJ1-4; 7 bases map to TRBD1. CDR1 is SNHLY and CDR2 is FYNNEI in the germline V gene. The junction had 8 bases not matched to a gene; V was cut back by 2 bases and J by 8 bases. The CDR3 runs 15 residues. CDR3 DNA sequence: TGTGCCAGCAGTGAACAACAGGGGTCTCGGGAAAAACTGTTTTTT. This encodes CASSEQQGSREKLFF.

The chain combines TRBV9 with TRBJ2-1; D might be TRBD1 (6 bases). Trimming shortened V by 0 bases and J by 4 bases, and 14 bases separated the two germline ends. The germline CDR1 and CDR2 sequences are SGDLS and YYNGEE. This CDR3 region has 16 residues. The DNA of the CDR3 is TGTGCCAGCAGCGTAGTTTCGGGACAACCTTACAATGAGCAGTTCTTC. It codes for CASSVVSGQPYNEQFF.

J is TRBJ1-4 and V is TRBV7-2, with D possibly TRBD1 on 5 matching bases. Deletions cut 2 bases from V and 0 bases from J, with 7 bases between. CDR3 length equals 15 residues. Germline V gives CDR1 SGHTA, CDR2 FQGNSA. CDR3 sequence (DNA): TGTGCCAGCAGCTTAATAGGGGCAACTAATGAAAAACTGTTTTTT. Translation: CASSLIGATNEKLFF.

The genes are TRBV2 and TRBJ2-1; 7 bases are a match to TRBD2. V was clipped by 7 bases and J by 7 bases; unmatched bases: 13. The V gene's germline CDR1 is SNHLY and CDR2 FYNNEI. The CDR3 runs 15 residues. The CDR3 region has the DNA TGTGCCAGCAAAATGGAGGCTAGCGGAAGTAATGAGCAGTTCTTC. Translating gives CASKMEASGSNEQFF.

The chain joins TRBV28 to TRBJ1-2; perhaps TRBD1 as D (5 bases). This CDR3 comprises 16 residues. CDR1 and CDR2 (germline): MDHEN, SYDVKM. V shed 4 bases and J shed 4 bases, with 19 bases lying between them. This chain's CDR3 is CASSSPGTGGIYGYTF. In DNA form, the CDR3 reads TGTGCCAGCAGTTCACCAGGGACCGGGGGGATCTATGGCTACACCTTC.

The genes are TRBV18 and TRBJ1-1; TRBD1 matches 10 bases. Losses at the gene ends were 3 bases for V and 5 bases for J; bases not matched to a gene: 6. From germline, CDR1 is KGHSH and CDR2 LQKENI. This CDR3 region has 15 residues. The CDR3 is CASSPRTGGGTEAFF. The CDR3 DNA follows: TGTGCCAGCTCACCTAGGACAGGGGGAGGAACTGAAGCTTTCTTT.

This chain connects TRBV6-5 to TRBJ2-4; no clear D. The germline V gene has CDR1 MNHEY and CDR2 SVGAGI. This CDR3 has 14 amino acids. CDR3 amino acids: CVTARSLAKNIQYF. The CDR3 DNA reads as TGTGTCACGGCGAGGAGCCTAGCCAAAAACATTCAGTACTTC.

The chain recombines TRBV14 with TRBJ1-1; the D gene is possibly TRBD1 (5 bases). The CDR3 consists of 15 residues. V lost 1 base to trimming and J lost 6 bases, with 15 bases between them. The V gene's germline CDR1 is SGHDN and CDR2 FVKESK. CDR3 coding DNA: TGTGCCAGCAGCCAAGGGCTAGGGGTGATAGCTGAAGCTTTCTTT. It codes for CASSQGLGVIAEAFF.

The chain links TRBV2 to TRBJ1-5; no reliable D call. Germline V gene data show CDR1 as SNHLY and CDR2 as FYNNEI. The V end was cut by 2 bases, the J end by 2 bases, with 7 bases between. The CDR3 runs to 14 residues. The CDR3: CASSERLGNQPQHF. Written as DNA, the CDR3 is TGTGCCAGCAGTGAACGGTTGGGCAATCAGCCCCAGCATTTT.

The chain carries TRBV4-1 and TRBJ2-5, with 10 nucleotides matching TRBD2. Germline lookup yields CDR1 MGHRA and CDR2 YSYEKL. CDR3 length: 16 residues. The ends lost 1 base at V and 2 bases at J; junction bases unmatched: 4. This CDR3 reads CASSQVQAGGQETQYF. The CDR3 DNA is TGCGCCAGCAGCCAAGTTCAAGCGGGAGGGCAAGAGACCCAGTACTTC.

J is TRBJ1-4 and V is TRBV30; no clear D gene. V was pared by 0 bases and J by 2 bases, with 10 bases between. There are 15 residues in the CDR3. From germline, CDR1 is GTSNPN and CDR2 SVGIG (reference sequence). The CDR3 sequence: CAWSVQRATNEKLFF. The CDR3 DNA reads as TGTGCCTGGAGTGTACAGAGGGCCACTAATGAAAAACTGTTTTTT. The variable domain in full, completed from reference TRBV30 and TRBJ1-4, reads SQTIHQWPATLVQPVGSPLSLECTVEGTSNPNLYWYRQAAGRGLQLLFYSVGIGQISSEVPQNLSASRPQDRQFILSSKKLLLSDSGFYLCAWSVQRATNEKLFFGSGTQLSVL.

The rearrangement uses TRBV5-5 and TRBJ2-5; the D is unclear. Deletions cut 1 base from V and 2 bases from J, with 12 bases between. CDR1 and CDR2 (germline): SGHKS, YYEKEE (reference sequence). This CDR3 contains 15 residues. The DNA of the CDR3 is TGTGCCAGCAGCTTGCGACTCCTAGGTCAAGAGACCCAGTACTTC. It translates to CASSLRLLGQETQYF.

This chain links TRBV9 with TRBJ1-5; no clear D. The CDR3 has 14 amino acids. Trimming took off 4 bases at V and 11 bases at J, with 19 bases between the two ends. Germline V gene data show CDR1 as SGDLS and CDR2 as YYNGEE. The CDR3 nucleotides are TGTGCCAGCAGCACCCACCCCTCATCCGCGGCCCAGCATTTT. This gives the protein CASSTHPSSAAQHF.

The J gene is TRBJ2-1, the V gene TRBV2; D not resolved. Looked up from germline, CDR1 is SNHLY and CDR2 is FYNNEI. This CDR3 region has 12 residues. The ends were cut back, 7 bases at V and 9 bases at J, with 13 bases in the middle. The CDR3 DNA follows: TGTGCCAGCACCTCCCTCGCGGTTGAGCAGTTCTTC. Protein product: CASTSLAVEQFF.

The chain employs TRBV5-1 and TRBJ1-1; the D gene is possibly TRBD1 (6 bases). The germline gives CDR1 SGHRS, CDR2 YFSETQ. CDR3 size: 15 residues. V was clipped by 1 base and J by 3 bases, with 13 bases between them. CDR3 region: CASSLTAGADTEAFF. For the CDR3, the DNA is TGCGCCAGCAGCTTGACTGCAGGGGCAGACACTGAAGCTTTCTTT. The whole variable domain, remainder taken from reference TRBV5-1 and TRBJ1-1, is KAGVTQTPRYLIKTRGQQVTLSCSPISGHRSVSWYQQTPGQGLQFLFEYFSETQRNKGNFPGRFSGRQFSNSRSEMNVSTLELGDSALYLCASSLTAGADTEAFFGQGTRLTVV.

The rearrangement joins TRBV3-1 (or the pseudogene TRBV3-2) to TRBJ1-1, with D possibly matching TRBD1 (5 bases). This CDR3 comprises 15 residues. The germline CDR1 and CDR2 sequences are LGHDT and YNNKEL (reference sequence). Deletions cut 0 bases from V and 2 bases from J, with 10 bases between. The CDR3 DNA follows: TGTGCCAGCAGCCAAGACCGTAGGGGTAACACTGAAGCTTTCTTT. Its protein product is CASSQDRRGNTEAFF.

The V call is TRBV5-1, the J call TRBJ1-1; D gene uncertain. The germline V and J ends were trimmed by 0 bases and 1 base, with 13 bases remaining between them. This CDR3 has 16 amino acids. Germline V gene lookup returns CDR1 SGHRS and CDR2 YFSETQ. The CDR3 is CASSLEREIRNTEAFF. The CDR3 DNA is TGCGCCAGCAGCTTGGAGAGGGAAATTAGGAACACTGAAGCTTTCTTT.

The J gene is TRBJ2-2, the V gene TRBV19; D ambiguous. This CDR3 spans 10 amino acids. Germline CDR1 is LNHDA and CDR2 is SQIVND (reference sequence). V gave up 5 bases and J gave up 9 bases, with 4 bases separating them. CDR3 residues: CASSGRELFF. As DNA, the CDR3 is TGTGCCAGTAGTGGCAGGGAGCTGTTTTTT.

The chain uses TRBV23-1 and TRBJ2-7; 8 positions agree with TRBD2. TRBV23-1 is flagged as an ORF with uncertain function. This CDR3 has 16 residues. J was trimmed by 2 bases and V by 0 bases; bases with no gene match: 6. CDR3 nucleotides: TGCGCCAGCAGTCAATCGAGGCTAGCGGGTACCTACGAGCAGTACTTC. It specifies CASSQSRLAGTYEQYF.

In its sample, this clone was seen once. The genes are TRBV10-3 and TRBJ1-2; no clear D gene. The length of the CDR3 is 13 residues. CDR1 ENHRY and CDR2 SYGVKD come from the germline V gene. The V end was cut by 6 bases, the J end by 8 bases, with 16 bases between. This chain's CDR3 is CAISPEAGAGYTF. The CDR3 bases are TGTGCCATCAGCCCGGAAGCAGGTGCCGGCTACACCTTC.

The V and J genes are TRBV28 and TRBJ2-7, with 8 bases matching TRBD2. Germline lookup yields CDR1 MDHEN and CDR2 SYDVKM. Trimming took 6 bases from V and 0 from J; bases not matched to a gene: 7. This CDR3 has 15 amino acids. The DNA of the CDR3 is TGTGCCAGCAGCACGGGGGGGAGGCCCTCCTACGAGCAGTACTTC. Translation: CASSTGGRPSYEQYF.

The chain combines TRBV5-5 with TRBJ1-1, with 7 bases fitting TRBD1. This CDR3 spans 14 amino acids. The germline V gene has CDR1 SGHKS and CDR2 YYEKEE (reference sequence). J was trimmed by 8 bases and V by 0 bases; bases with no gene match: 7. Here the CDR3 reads CASSLDRGRGEAFF. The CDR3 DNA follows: TGTGCCAGCAGCTTGGACAGGGGAAGAGGAGAAGCTTTCTTT.

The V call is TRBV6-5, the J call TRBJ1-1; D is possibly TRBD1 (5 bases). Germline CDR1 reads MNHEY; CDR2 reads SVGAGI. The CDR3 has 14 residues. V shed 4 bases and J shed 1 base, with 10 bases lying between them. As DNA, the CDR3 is TGTGCCAGCAGTTTAAATGGACAGAACACTGAAGCTTTCTTT. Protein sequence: CASSLNGQNTEAFF.

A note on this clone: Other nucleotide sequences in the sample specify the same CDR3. The CDR3 loop is CASSLRGYGYTF. In DNA, the CDR3 is TGTGCCAGCAGTTTAAGGGGCTATGGCTACACCTTC. The chain has TRBV28 and TRBJ1-2, with a tentative D call TRBD1 (5 bases). The V gene lost 2 bases and the J gene lost 4 bases, with 5 bases spanning the gap. The V gene's germline CDR1 is MDHEN and CDR2 SYDVKM. CDR3 length equals 12 residues.